This T cell receptor beta chain was recovered during a study of PD-1 blockade in classical Hodgkin lymphoma. Study-level findings and limits: Reports described newly diagnosed patients as having lower baseline TCR diversity than healthy donors. The origin of the repertoire differences remains undefined, with disease activity or prior therapy as possible causes.

Looked up from germline, CDR1 is LNHDA and CDR2 is SQIVND (reference sequence). The CDR3 length is 14 residues. V was trimmed by 2 bases and J by 9 bases, leaving 14 bases between them. With respect to this clone: Its antigen is not identified.

Time point here: newly diagnosed, previously untreated cHL patient sample. By magnetic negative selection, CD4+ T cells were purified from thawed PBMCs. Comparators were PBMCs taken from newly diagnosed, untreated classical Hodgkin lymphoma. Data came from immunoSEQ multiplex PCR; TCRdb stores just in-frame clones and leaves some out. Of roughly 14,000 clones listed, about 86% are singletons. This clonotype was obtained from a human donor with classical Hodgkin lymphoma. V and J are TRBV19 and TRBJ2-1; TRBD1 or TRBD2 may be the D gene (5 bases each). Sequencing used CD4+ T cells from blood. The CDR3 nucleotides read TGTGCCAGTAGTATACGCACCTTTGGGGGTGAGCAGTTCTTC. It yields the protein CASSIRTFGGEQFF.